This TCR beta chain was found in a study of blood T cell repertoires in COVID-19 (dated by TCRdb to the early 2020s). For the study in its entirety: Collaborator samples came from the United States, Italy and Spain and covered acute and convalescent phases of COVID-19. The repertoires were made available in a free public database intended to serve as a resource for research on the immune response to SARS-CoV-2. Samples came from the ongoing ImmuneRACE study (first 160 participants) plus 1,254 subjects from 6 global collaborators. The dataset comprised deeply sampled blood TCRbeta repertoires from subjects exposed to, actively infected with, or recovered from COVID-19. Where HLA class I and class II types were available, the types were taken from metadata supplied by the sample provider, not from assay-based typing. The material from the prospective study consisted of cDNA or gDNA derived from T cells, B-cell-depleted T cells, or PBMCs. Nearly every sample came with metadata listing a de-identified subject ID, COVID-19 status, age in years and sex.

What the work shows at the level of the full study, not this receptor alone: The amount of clinical and demographic metadata varied by source and participant and was provided uncurated.

V lost 0 bases and J lost 5 bases; the stretch between them is 14 bases long. The CDR3 measures 17 amino acids from cysteine to phenylalanine. Just CDR3 DNA is preserved here, 51 bases in frame from base 1. CDR1 and CDR2, looked up from the germline V gene, are KGHSH and LQKENI. With respect to this clone: The target of this receptor is not known. Base qualities are not at hand, and no much larger clone is one base apart.

Each collaborating institution followed its own protocols to collect whole blood in K2EDTA tubes. For TCRbeta analysis, collaborator samples were shipped as frozen whole blood, as isolated PBMCs, or as DNA extracted from either sample type. The immunoSEQ Assay, a bias-controlled multiplex PCR, was used to amplify TCRbeta CDR3 regions from genomic DNA. The paper's data handling went like this. The number of nucleated cells in each sample was estimated from the amplification of reference gene primers within the assay. To quantify the absolute abundance of each unique TCRbeta CDR3 rearrangement, sequence reads were collapsed and filtered. Productive Simpson clonality was computed per sample as the square root of Simpson's diversity index over productive rearrangements. This immuneACCESS table, as held by TCRdb, lists in-frame sequences with V and J called but not all clones. Of the missing ones, under half trace to an unresolved V gene in checked studies; the others have no known cause. Clone size and the V and J calls come from that table; the DNA yielded D and trimming. Across this sample there are about 160,000 clones, with approximately 86% seen only once. Clones ranked in the top ten supply 5.5% to 7% of the sample.

The origin of this receptor is a man aged 50 to 60 with active or convalescent COVID-19. This chain joins TRBV18 to TRBJ1-6; the D gene is perhaps TRBD1, from 5 matching bases. Source material: peripheral blood. The bases are TGTGCCAGCTCACCACCTCCGGGACTTACCGATAATTCACCCCTCCACTTT. Translated, it gives CASSPPPGLTDNSPLHF.